This T cell receptor beta chain was sequenced for a study of human T cells and chemical hapten exposure. In TCRdb, the RACE reads were re-called with MiXCR into one record per CDR3 protein. The sample lists some 400,000 distinct CDR3 sequences, 5.1% occurring once. This clonotype was seen many times. Time point here: pre-sensitization, week 0. Stated treatment: therapeutic diphenylcyclopropenone sensitization with weekly scalp DPC. Germline CDR1 and CDR2: MDHEN and SYDVKM. This CDR3 has 15 amino acids. The ends were cut back, 7 bases at V and 4 bases at J, with 18 bases in the middle. Sequencing used whole blood, obtained in connection with sensitization to the hapten diphenylcyclopropenone (DPC). The sequence derives from a woman in her 50s with alopecia areata. Some clones in this sample may be carry-over from other donors' samples. The J gene is TRBJ2-3, the V gene TRBV28; a weak D match, TRBD2 (5 bases). The CDR3 loop is CASTRTLGLPDTQYF. CDR3 nucleotides: TGTGCCAGCACCCGAACCCTCGGACTTCCAGATACGCAGTATTTT.